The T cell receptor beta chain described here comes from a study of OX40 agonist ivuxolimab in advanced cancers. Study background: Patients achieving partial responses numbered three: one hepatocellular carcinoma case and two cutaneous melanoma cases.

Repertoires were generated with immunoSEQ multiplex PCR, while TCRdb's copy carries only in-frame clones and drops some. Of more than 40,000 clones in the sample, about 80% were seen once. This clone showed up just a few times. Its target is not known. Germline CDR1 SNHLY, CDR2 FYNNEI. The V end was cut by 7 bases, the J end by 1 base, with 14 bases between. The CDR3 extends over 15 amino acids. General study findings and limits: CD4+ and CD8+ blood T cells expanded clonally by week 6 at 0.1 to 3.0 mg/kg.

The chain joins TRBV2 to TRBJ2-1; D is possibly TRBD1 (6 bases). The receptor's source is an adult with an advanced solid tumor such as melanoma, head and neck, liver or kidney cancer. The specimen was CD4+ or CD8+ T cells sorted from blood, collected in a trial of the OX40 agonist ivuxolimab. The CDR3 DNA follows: TGTGCCAGCAAAAGGGGGACGGGGTCCTACAATGAGCAGTTCTTC. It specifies CASKRGTGSYNEQFF.